The source of this TCR beta chain is a study of CD8+ T cells in alopecia areata. Germline values: CDR1 SGDLS, CDR2 YYNGEE. The CDR3 consists of 13 residues. Germline trimming cut 4 bases from V and 6 bases from J; bases unmatched to any gene: 5. Sorting of PBMCs yielded the CD4+ and CD8+ T cells. RNA was extracted and reverse transcribed into cDNA as the sequencing template. Assay used: immunoSEQ multiplex PCR; TCRdb lists only in-frame clones, some missing. The sample includes about 150,000 clones, around 50% of them seen just once. The sample consisted of CD8+ T cells sorted from blood, taken at week 0. The receptor's source is a human donor with alopecia areata. The chain combines TRBV9 with TRBJ2-7; 9 bases fit TRBD1. In nucleotides, the CDR3 is TGTGCCAGCAGCCCCGGGACAGGGCGCGAGCAGTACTTC. As protein: CASSPGTGREQYF.